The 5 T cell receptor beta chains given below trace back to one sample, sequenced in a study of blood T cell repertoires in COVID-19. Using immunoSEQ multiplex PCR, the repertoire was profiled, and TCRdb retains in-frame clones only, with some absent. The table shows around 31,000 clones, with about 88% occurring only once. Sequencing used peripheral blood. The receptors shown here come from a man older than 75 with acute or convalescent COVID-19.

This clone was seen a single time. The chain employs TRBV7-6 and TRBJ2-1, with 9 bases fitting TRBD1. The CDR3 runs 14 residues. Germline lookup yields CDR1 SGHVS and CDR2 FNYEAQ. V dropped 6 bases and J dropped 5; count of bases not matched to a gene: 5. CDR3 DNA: TGTGCCAGCAGGGGACAGGGCAGAGACAATGAGCAGTTCTTC. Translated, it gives CASRGQGRDNEQFF.

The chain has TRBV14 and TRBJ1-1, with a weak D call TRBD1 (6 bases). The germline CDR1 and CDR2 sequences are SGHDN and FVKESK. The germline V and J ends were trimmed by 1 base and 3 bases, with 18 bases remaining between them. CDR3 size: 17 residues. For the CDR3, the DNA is TGTGCCAGCAGCCAAGCTCGCCAGGGGATGGGGTACACTGAAGCTTTCTTT. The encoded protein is CASSQARQGMGYTEAFF. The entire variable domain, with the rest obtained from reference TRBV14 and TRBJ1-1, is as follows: EAGVTQFPSHSVIEKGQTVTLRCDPISGHDNLYWYRRVMGKEIKFLLHFVKESKQDESGMPNNRFLAERTGGTYSTLKVQPAELEDSGVYFCASSQARQGMGYTEAFFGQGTRLTVV.

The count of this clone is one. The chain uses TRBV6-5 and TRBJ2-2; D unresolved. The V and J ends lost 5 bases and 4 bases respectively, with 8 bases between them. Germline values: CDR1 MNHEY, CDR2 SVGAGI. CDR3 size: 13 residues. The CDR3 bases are TGTGCCAGCAGTCTACAGAGCACCGGGGAGCTGTTTTTT. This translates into CASSLQSTGELFF.

The CDR3 sequence: CASSFLQGIGNEKLFF. In DNA, the CDR3 is TGTGCCAGCAGTTTTCTGCAGGGGATTGGTAATGAAAAACTGTTTTTT. The chain is built from TRBV28 and TRBJ1-4; perhaps TRBD1 as D (6 bases). CDR3 length equals 16 residues. The germline V gene has CDR1 MDHEN and CDR2 SYDVKM. V lost 3 bases to trimming and J lost 4 bases, with 15 bases between them.

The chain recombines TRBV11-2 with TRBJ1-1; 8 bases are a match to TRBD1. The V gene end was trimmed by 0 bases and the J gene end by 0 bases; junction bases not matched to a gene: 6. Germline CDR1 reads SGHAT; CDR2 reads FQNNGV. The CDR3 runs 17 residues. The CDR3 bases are TGTGCCAGCAGCTTAGATGTTGGCAGGGGGCTGAACACTGAAGCTTTCTTT. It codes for CASSLDVGRGLNTEAFF.